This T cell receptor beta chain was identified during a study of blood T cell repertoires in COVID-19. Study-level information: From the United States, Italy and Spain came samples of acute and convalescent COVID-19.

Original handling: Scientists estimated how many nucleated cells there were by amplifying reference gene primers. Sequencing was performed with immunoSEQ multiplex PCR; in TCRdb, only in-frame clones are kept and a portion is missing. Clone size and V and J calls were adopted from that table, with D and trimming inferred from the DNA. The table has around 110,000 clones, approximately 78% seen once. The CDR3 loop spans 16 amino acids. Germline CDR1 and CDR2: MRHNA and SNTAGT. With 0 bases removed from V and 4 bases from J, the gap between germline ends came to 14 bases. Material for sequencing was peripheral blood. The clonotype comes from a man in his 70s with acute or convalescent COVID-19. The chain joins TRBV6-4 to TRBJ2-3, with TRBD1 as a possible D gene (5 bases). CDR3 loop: CASSDSGQGLADTQYF. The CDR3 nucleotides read TGTGCCAGCAGTGACTCTGGGCAGGGCTTAGCAGATACGCAGTATTTT.